The following is a TCR beta chain sequence with its context. Its antigen is undetermined. PCR used 60 Vbeta primers and 13 Jbeta primers. Some clones are missing from TCRdb's copy, which holds only in-frame ones; the method was immunoSEQ multiplex PCR. Here the sample spans 99,000 or so clones, around four fifths being singletons. The data originate from a study of cytomegalovirus exposure and HLA in healthy donors. Study-level findings and limits: Later genetic work tied a missense DCLRE1C variant to beta-chain V and J trimming. There were reportedly fewer N-insertions in an Asian-associated ancestry cluster than the roughly 700-donor mean, in a later analysis. CMV serostatus was the sole immune exposure information available.

Samples came from healthy bone marrow donors. Germline assignment: CDR1 SGDLS and CDR2 YYNGEE. The V gene end was trimmed by 4 bases and the J gene end by 3 bases; junction bases not matched to a gene: 8. The CDR3 runs 15 residues. The clonotype was recovered from a female donor in good health and CMV-seropositive. The material sequenced was PBMCs. The chain is built from TRBV9 and TRBJ1-1; 8 bases map to TRBD1. For the CDR3, the DNA is TGTGCCAGCAGCCCACAGACAGGGGTGGACACTGAAGCTTTCTTT. Protein sequence: CASSPQTGVDTEAFF.